This TCR beta chain came from a study of T cells in Graves' hyperthyroidism and ophthalmopathy. Trimming took off 2 bases at V and 1 base at J, with 14 bases between the two ends. Germline CDR1 is MNHEY and CDR2 is SVGAGI. The CDR3 has 16 amino acids. Aged 18 to 65, the patients had hyperthyroidism that was newly diagnosed and had lasted under 2 months. From RNA transcripts, TCR beta CDR3 regions were amplified. The HTBI set primed first-round TCR CDR3 RT-PCR. TCRdb reprocessed the multiplex PCR reads via MiXCR and lists one record per CDR3 protein. The sample yields about 270,000 distinct CDR3 sequences, less than 30% seen once. Regarding the study as a whole: Blood held most thyroid clonotypes expanded above 0.001 frequency. Ophthalmopathy stood apart from stable hyperthyroidism in a 13 V-J model.

This clonotype was found a few times. Its antigen is unidentified. The J gene is TRBJ2-5, the V gene TRBV6-5; maybe TRBD1 (6 bases). This sequence was found in a man aged 40-49 years with Graves' hyperthyroidism that later progressed to Graves' ophthalmopathy. Source material: blood. The CDR3 sequence: CASSYGGHRRQETQYF. The CDR3 DNA is TGTGCCAGCAGTTACGGGGGACACAGGCGCCAAGAGACCCAGTACTTC.